This T cell receptor beta chain came from a study of T cells in Graves' hyperthyroidism and ophthalmopathy. From RNA transcripts, TCR beta CDR3 regions were amplified. The HTBI set primed first-round TCR CDR3 RT-PCR. TCRdb used MiXCR to reprocess the multiplex PCR reads, holding one entry per CDR3 protein. Counted here are 450,000 to 650,000 distinct CDR3 sequences, roughly 17% occurring once; the ten biggest clones make up under 20%. In this sample, this clonotype turned up many times. This clonotype originated in a woman aged 18 to 35 with Graves' ophthalmopathy. The source material was blood.

CDR3 bases: TGTGCCAGCAGCCATTCTGTCATCACTACCTATGGCTACACCTTC. This translates into CASSHSVITTYGYTF. J is TRBJ1-2 and V is TRBV28; D call uncertain. V gave up 6 bases and J gave up 4 bases, with 18 bases separating them. The germline V gene has CDR1 MDHEN and CDR2 SYDVKM. CDR3 size: 15 residues.